This T cell receptor (beta chain) emerged from a study of T cell repertoires in cytomegalovirus infection. Looking at the study overall: Indications of both CMV infection and matching HLA type were provided by public TCR beta signatures. Broader study findings: HLA-C-restricted TCR beta clonotypes specific for CMV led the ex vivo response.

The CDR3 has 15 amino acids. Trimming cost V 6 bases and J 7 bases, with 21 bases left between them. Per the germline V gene, CDR1 is DFQATT and CDR2 is SNEGSKA (reference sequence). This clonotype was seen only a few times. No antigen is known for it. TCRdb recomputed calls from the reads with MiXCR, one row per CDR3 protein. The sample lists more than 500,000 distinct CDR3 sequences; about 15% were seen once. The V and J genes are TRBV20-1 and TRBJ1-4; no firm D call. What was sequenced was CD8+ T cells from PBMCs. The clonotype comes from a human donor in good health (CMV status not recorded). Some clones in this sample may be carry-over from other donors' samples. The CDR3 spells CSAENPQGGGEKLFF. CDR3 coding DNA: TGCAGTGCCGAAAACCCACAAGGAGGAGGTGAAAAACTGTTTTTT.